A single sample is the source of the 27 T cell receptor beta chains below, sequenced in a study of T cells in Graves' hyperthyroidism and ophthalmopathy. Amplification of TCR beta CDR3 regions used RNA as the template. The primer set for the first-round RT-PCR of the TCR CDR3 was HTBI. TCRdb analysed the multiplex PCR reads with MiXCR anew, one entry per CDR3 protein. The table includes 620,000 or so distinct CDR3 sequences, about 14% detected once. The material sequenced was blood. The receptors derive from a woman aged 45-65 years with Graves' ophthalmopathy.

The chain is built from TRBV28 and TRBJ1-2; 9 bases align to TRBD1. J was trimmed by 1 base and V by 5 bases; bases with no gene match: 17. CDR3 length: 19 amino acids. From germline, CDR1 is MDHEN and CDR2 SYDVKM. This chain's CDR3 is CASSLYSYPGQGHNYGYTF. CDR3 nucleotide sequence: TGTGCCAGCAGTCTGTACTCGTACCCGGGACAGGGCCATAACTATGGCTACACCTTC.

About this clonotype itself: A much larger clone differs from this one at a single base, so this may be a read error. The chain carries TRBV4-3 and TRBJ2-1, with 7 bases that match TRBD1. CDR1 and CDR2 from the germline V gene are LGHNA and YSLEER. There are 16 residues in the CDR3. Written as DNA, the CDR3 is TGCGCCGGCAGCCAAGGACGAACAGGGGTCTACAATGAGCAGTTCTTC. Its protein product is CAGSQGRTGVYNEQFF.

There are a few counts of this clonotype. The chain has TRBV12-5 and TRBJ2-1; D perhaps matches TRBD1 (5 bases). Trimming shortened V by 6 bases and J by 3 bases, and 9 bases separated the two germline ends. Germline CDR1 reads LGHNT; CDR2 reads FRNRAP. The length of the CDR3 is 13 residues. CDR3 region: CASGSDNYNEQFF. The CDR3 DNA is TGTGCTAGTGGCTCGGACAACTACAATGAGCAGTTCTTC.

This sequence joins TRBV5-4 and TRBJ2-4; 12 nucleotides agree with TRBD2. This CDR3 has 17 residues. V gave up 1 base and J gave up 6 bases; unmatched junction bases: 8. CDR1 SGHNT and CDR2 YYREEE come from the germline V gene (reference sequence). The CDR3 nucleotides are TGTGCCAGCAGCTTGCGGCTAGCGGGAGGGTTTGGAAACATTCAGTACTTC. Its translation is CASSLRLAGGFGNIQYF.

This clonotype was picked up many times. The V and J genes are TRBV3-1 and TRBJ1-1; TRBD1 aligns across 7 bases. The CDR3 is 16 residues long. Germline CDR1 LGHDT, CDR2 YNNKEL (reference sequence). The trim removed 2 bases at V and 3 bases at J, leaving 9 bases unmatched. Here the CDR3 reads CASSQLTTDRYTEAFF. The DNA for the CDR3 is TGTGCCAGCAGCCAACTCACCACGGACAGGTACACTGAAGCTTTCTTT. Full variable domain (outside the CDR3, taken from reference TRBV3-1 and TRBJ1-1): DTAVSQTPKYLVTQMGNDKSIKCEQNLGHDTMYWYKQDSKKFLKIMFSYNNKELIINETVPNRFSPKSPDKAHLNLHINSLELGDSAVYFCASSQLTTDRYTEAFFGQGTRLTVV.

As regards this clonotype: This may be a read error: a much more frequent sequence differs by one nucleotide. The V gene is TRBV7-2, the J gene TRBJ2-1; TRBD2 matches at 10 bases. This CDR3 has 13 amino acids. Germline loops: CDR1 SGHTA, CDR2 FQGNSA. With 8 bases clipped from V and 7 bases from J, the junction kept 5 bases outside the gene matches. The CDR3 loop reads CASGASGRNEQFF. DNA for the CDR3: TGTGCCAGCGGCGCTAGCGGGAGAAATGAGCAGTTCTTC.

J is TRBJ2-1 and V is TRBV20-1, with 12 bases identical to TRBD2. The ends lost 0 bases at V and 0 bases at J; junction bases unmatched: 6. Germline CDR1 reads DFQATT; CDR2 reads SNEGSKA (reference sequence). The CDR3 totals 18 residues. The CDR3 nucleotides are TGCAGTGCTAGAGATCGGACTAGCGGGACGTTCTCCTACAATGAGCAGTTCTTC. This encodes CSARDRTSGTFSYNEQFF.

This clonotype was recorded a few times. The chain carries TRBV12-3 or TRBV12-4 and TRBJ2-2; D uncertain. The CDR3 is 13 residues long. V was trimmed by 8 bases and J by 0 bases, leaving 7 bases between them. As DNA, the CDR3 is TGTGCCAGCGAATCAACGAACACCGGGGAGCTGTTTTTT. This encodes CASESTNTGELFF.

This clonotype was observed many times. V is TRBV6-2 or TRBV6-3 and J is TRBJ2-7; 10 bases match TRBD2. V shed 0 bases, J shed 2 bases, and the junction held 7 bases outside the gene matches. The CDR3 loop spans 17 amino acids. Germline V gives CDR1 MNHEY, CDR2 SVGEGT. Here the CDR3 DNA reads TGTGCCAGCAGTTACTCGAAACTAGCGGGATGGGCCTACGAGCAGTACTTC. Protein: CASSYSKLAGWAYEQYF.

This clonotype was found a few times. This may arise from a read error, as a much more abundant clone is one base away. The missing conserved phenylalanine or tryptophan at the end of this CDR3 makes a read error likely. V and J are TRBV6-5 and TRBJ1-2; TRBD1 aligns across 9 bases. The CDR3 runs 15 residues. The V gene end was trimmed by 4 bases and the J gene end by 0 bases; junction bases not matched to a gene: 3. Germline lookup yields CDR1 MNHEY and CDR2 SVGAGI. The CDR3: CASSSGQGPNYGYTL. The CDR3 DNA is TGTGCCAGCAGTTCCGGACAGGGGCCTAACTATGGCTACACCCTC.

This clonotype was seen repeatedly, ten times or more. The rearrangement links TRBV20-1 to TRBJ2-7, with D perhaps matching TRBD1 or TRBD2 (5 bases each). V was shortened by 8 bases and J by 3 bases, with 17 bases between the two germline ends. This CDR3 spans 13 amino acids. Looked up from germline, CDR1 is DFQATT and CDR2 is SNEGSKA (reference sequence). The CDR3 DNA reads TGCAGTAAACCGGGGCTGGAGAACTACGAGCAGTACTTC. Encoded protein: CSKPGLENYEQYF.

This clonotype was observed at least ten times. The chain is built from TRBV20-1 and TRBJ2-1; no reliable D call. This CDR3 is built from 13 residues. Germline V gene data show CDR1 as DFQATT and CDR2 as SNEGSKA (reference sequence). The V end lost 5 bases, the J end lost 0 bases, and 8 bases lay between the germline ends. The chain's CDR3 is CSASRSSYNEQFF. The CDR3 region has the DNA TGCAGTGCTTCAAGAAGCTCCTACAATGAGCAGTTCTTC.

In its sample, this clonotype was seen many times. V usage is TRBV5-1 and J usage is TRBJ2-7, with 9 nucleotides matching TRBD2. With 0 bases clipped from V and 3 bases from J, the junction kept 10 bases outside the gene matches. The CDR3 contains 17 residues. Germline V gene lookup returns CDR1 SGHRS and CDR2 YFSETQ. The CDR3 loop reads CASSLEAGGPLGYEQYF. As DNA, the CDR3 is TGCGCCAGCAGCTTGGAAGCGGGAGGTCCCTTGGGCTACGAGCAGTACTTC. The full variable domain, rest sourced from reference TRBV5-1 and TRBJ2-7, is KAGVTQTPRYLIKTRGQQVTLSCSPISGHRSVSWYQQTPGQGLQFLFEYFSETQRNKGNFPGRFSGRQFSNSRSEMNVSTLELGDSALYLCASSLEAGGPLGYEQYFGPGTRLTVT.

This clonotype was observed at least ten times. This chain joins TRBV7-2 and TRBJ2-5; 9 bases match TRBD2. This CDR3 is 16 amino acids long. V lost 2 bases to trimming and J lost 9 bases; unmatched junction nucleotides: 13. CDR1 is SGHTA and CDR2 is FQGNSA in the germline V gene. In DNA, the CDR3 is TGTGCCAGCAGCTTATTTCCCCGGCGGGAGGGTCATGCCCAGTACTTC. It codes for CASSLFPRREGHAQYF.

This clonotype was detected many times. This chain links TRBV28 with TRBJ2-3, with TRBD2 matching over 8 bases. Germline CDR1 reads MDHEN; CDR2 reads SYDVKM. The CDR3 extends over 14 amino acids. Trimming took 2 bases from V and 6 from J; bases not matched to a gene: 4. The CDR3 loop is CASSLAGGWDTQYF. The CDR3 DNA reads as TGTGCCAGCAGTTTAGCGGGAGGTTGGGATACGCAGTATTTT.

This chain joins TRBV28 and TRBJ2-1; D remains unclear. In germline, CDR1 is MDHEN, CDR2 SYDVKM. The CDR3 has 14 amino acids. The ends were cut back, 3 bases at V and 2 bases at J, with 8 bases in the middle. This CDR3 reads CASSLAKTYNEQFF. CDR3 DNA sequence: TGTGCCAGCAGTTTGGCGAAGACCTACAATGAGCAGTTCTTC.

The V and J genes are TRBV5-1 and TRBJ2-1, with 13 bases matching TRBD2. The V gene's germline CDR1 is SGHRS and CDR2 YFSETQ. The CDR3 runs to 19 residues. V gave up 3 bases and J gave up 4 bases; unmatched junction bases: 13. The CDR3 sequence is CASSYELAGGPLAYNEQFF. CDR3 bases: TGCGCCAGCAGCTACGAACTAGCGGGAGGGCCACTTGCGTACAATGAGCAGTTCTTC.

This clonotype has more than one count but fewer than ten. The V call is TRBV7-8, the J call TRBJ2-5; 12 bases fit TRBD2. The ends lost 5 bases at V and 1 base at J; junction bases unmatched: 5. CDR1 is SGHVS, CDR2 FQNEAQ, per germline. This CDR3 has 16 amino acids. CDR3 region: CASSPGTSGFQETQYF. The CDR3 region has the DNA TGTGCCAGCAGCCCGGGGACTAGCGGGTTCCAAGAGACCCAGTACTTC.

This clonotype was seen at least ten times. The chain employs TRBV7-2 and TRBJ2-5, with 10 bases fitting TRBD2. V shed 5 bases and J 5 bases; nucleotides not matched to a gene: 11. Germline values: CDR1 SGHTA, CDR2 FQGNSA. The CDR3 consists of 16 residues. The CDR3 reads CASSQIAGGPRETQYF. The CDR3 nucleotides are TGTGCCAGCAGCCAAATAGCGGGAGGCCCACGGGAGACCCAGTACTTC.

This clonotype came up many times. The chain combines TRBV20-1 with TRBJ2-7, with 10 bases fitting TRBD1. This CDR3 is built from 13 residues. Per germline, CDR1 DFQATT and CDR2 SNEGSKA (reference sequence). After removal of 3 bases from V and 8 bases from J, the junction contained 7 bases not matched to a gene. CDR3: CSASETGGGQQYF. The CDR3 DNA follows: TGCAGTGCTAGCGAGACAGGGGGCGGTCAGCAGTACTTC.

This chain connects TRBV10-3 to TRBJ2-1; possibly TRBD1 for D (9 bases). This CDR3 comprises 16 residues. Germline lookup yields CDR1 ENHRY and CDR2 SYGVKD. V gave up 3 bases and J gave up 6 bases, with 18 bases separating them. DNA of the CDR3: TGTGCCATCAGTGACGGGAGGGGACAGGGCTCCAATGAGCAGTTCTTC. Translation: CAISDGRGQGSNEQFF.

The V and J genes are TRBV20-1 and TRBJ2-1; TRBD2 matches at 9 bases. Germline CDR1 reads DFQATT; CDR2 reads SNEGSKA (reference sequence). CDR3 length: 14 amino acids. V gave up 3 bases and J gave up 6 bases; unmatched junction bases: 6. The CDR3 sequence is CSASIAGAFNEQFF. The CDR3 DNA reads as TGCAGTGCTAGTATAGCGGGAGCTTTCAATGAGCAGTTCTTC.

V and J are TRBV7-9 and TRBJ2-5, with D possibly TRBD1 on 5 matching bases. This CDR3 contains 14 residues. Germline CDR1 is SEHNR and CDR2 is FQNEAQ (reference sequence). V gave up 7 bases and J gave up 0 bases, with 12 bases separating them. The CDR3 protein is CASTSTDDQETQYF. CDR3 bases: TGTGCCAGCACCTCGACAGATGACCAAGAGACCCAGTACTTC.

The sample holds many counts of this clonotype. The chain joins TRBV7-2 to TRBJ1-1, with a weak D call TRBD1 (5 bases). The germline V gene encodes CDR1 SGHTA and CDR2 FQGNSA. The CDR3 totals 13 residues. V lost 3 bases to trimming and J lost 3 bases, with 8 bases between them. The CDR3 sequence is CASSFDRYTEAFF. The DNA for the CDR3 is TGTGCCAGCAGCTTCGACAGATACACTGAAGCTTTCTTT.

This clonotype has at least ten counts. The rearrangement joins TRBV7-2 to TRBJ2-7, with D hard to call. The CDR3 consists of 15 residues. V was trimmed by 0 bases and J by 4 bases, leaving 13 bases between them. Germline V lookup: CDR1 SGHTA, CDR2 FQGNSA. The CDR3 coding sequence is TGTGCCAGCAGCTTAGCGGTCAGGTCTTCTTACGAGCAGTACTTC. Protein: CASSLAVRSSYEQYF.

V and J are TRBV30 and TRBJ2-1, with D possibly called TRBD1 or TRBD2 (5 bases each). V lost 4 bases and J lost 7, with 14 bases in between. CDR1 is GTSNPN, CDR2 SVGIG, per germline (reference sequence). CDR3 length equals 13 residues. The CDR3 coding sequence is TGTGCCTGGATTGAAAGGGGAGTAAATGAGCAGTTCTTC. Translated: CAWIERGVNEQFF.

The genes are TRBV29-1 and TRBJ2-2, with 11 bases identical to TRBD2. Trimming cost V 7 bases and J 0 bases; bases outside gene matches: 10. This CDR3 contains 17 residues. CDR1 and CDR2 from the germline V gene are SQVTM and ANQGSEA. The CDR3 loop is CSAILAGEVANTGELFF. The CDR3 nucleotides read TGCAGCGCAATACTAGCGGGAGAAGTAGCGAACACCGGGGAGCTGTTTTTT.